This paragraph reports one TCR beta chain. The source of the sample is a study of blood T cells in healthy people across ages. A second PCR, run for about 7 to 11 cycles, used a sample-barcoded 5' primer plus a J-beta primer mix. TCRdb re-called the 5' RACE reads with MiXCR, one entry per CDR3 protein. The table lists about 730,000 distinct CDR3 sequences, roughly 47% of them singletons, with 20% in the top ten. J was trimmed by 3 bases and V by 5 bases; bases with no gene match: 1. Per germline, CDR1 GTSNPN and CDR2 SVGIG (reference sequence). CDR3 length: 12 amino acids. The sequence derives from a woman between 55 and 75 years old in good health. J is TRBJ2-4 and V is TRBV30, with 7 bases lining up with TRBD2. Input material: blood. The CDR3 sequence is CAWGGGKNIQYF. Written as DNA, the CDR3 is TGTGCCTGGGGGGGGGGCAAAAACATTCAGTACTTC.